The 7 T cell receptor beta chains given below trace back to one sample, sequenced in a study of blood T cell repertoires in COVID-19 (dated by TCRdb to the early 2020s). The method behind the library was the immunoSEQ multiplex PCR assay. The source is immuneACCESS, and TCRdb retained only in-frame sequences with V and J called. Part of the clones is not carried over; for the studies checked, unresolved V genes explain less than half of this, and the remainder is unexplained. The sample contains some 320,000 clones, about 89% of them found a single time. Of the sample, about 5% falls within the top ten clones. The sample was PBMCs or T cells enriched from blood (not recorded which). These TCRs come from a man aged 55 to 70 who had recovered from COVID-19.

The CDR3 loop is CAISGGDRLYGYTF. Here the CDR3 DNA reads TGTGCCATCAGTGGGGGGGACAGGCTCTATGGCTACACCTTC. The rearrangement joins TRBV10-3 to TRBJ1-2; TRBD1 matches 8 bases. This CDR3 is built from 14 residues. Germline trimming cut 4 bases from V and 4 bases from J; bases unmatched to any gene: 5. Germline V gene data show CDR1 as ENHRY and CDR2 as SYGVKD.

The rearrangement links TRBV11-2 to TRBJ2-6; D possibly corresponds to TRBD2 (5 bases). This CDR3 is built from 17 residues. V lost 2 bases and J 0 bases, leaving 11 bases between the germline ends. From germline, CDR1 is SGHAT and CDR2 FQNNGV. The CDR3 DNA reads as TGTGCCAGCAGCTTATATCGGACTCGCTCTGGGGCCAACGTCCTGACTTTC. Amino acid sequence: CASSLYRTRSGANVLTF.

This chain connects TRBV5-1 to TRBJ2-3, with a weak D call TRBD1 (6 bases). CDR1 and CDR2 from the germline V gene are SGHRS and YFSETQ. Trimming removed 7 bases at V and 2 bases at J, with 20 bases between. The CDR3 spans 16 residues. CDR3 protein: CASGDIGSGLTDTQYF. CDR3 bases: TGCGCCAGCGGGGACATAGGGAGTGGTCTCACAGATACGCAGTATTTT.

The V call is TRBV28, the J call TRBJ2-1; possibly TRBD2 for D (5 bases). The CDR3 extends over 13 amino acids. V was cut by 0 bases and J by 6 bases, with 6 bases left in between. Germline CDR1 reads MDHEN; CDR2 reads SYDVKM. The CDR3 nucleotides are TGTGCCAGCAGTTTATGGGAGGCCAATGAGCAGTTCTTC. It is translated as CASSLWEANEQFF.

For the CDR3, the DNA is TGTGCCACCAGCAATATCAGGGATGGCTACACCTTC. Translated, it gives CATSNIRDGYTF. The rearrangement uses TRBV15 and TRBJ1-2; D is perhaps TRBD1 (5 bases). The CDR3 totals 12 residues. The V gene lost 4 bases and the J gene lost 6 bases, with 9 bases spanning the gap. Germline lookup yields CDR1 LNHNV and CDR2 YYDKDF (reference sequence).

This clone was seen only once. This chain connects TRBV3-1 (or the pseudogene TRBV3-2) to TRBJ2-7; D is undetermined. V was clipped by 2 bases and J by 0 bases, with 14 bases between them. The CDR3 is 16 residues long. Germline V gene data show CDR1 as LGHDT and CDR2 as YNNKEL (reference sequence). In DNA, the CDR3 is TGTGCCAGCAGCCAATCGTTGGCGCGGAGCTCCTACGAGCAGTACTTC. This translates into CASSQSLARSSYEQYF.

This clone was seen a handful of times. CDR3 nucleotides: TGTGCCAGCACCCTCGGGGACACCGGGGAGCTGTTTTTT. Translating gives CASTLGDTGELFF. V gene TRBV6-5 combines with J gene TRBJ2-2; D is perhaps TRBD2 (5 bases). This CDR3 region has 13 residues. CDR1 and CDR2 (germline): MNHEY, SVGAGI. With 7 bases removed from V and 3 bases from J, the gap between germline ends came to 9 bases.